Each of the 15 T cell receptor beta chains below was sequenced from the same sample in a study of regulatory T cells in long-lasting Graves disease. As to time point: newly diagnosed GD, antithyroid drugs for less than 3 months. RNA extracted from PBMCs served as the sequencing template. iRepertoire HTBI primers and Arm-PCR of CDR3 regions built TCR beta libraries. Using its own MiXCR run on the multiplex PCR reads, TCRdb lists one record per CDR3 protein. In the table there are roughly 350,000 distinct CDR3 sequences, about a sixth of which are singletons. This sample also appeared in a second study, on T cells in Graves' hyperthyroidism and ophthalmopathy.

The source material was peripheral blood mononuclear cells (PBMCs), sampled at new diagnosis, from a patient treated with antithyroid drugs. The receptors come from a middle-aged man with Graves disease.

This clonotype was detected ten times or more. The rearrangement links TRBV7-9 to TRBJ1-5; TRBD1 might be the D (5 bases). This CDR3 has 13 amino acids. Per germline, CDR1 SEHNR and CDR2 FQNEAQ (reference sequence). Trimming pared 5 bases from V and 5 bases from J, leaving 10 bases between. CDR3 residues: CASSRGADQPQHF. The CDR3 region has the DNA TGTGCCAGCAGCAGGGGCGCGGATCAGCCCCAGCATTTT.

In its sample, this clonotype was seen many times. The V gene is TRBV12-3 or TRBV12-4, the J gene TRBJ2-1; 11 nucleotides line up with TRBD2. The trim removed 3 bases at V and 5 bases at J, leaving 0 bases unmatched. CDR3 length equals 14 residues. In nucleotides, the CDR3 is TGTGCCAGCAGTTTGGGACTAGCGGACAATGAGCAGTTCTTC. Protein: CASSLGLADNEQFF.

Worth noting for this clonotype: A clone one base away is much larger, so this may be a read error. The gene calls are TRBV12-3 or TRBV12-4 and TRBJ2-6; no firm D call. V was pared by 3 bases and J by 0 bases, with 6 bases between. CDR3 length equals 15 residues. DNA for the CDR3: TGTGCCAGCAGTTTTGGGCTCTCTGGGGCCAACGTCCTGACTTTC. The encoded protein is CASSFGLSGANVLTF.

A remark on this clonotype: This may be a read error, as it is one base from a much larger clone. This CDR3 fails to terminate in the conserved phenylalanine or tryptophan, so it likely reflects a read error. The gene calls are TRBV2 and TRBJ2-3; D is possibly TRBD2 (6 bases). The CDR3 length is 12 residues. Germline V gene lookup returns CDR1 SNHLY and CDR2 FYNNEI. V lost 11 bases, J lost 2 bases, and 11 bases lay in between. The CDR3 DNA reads TGTGCCGGGCGGGGTGACACAGATACGCAGTATTCT. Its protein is CAGRGDTDTQYS.

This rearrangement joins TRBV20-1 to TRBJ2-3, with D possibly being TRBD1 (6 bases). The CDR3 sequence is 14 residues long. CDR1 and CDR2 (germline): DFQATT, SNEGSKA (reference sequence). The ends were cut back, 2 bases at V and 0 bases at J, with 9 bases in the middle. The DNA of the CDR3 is TGCAGTGCTAGAAGGGGGACAAGCACAGATACGCAGTATTTT. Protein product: CSARRGTSTDTQYF.

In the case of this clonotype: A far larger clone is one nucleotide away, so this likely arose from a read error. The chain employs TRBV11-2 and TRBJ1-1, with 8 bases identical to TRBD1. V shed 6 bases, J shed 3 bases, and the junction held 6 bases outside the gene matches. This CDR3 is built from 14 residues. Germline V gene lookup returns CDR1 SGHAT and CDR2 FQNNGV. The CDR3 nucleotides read TGTGCCAGCAGTTCGGGACAGGTGTACACTGAAGCTTTCTTT. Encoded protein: CASSSGQVYTEAFF. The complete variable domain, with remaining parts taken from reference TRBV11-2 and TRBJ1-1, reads EAGVAQSPRYKIIEKRQSVAFWCNPISGHATLYWYQQILGQGPKLLIQFQNNGVVDDSQLPKDRFSAERLKGVDSTLKIQPAKLEDSAVYLCASSSGQVYTEAFFGQGTRLTVV.

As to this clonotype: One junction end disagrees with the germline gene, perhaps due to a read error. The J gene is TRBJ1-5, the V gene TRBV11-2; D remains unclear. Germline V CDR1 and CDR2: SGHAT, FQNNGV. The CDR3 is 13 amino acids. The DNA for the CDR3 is TGTTCCAGCAGCTTAGAAAGAGGGCAGCCCCAGCATTTT. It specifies CSSSLERGQPQHF.

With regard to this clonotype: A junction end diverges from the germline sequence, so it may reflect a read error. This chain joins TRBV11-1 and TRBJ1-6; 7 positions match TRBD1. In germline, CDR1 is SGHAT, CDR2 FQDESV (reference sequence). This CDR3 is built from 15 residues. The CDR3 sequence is CASSQWDSRNSPLHF. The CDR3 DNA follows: TGCGCCAGCAGCCAGTGGGACAGCCGAAATTCACCCCTCCACTTT.

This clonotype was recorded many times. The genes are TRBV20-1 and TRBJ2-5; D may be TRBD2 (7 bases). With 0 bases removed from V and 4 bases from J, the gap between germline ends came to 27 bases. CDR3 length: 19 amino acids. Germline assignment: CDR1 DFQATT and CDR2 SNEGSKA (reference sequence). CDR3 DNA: TGCAGTGCTAGAGATCCCCTGGACCGCGCCTACCGGGGGGCAGAGACCCAGTACTTC. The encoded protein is CSARDPLDRAYRGAETQYF.

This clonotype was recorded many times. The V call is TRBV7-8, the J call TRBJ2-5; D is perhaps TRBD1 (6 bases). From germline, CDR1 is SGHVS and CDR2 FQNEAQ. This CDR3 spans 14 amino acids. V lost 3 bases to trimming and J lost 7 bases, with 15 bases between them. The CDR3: CASSFSQGLGTQYF. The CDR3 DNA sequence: TGTGCCAGCAGCTTCTCACAGGGCCTAGGGACCCAGTACTTC.

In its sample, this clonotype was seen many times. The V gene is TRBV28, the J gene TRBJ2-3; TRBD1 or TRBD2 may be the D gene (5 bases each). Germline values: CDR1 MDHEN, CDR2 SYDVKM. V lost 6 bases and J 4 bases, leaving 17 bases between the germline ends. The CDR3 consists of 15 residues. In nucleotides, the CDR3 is TGTGCCAGCAGCACAAACCGGGACCTGCCAGATACGCAGTATTTT. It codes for CASSTNRDLPDTQYF. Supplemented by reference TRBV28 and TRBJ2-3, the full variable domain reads DVKVTQSSRYLVKRTGEKVFLECVQDMDHENMFWYRQDPGLGLRLIYFSYDVKMKEKGDIPEGYSVSREKKERFSLILESASTNQTSMYLCASSTNRDLPDTQYFGPGTRLTVL.

CDR3 region: CASSSGDYGGELFF. The CDR3 region has the DNA TGCGCCAGCAGCTCCGGGGACTATGGCGGGGAGCTGTTTTTT. The rearrangement links TRBV5-1 to TRBJ2-2; 7 bases are shared with TRBD2. CDR1 and CDR2 from the germline V gene are SGHRS and YFSETQ. The V segment lost 3 bases and the J segment 7 bases; nucleotides outside the gene matches: 6. The CDR3 contains 14 residues. The full variable domain, completed using reference TRBV5-1 and TRBJ2-2, is KAGVTQTPRYLIKTRGQQVTLSCSPISGHRSVSWYQQTPGQGLQFLFEYFSETQRNKGNFPGRFSGRQFSNSRSEMNVSTLELGDSALYLCASSSGDYGGELFFGEGSRLTVL.

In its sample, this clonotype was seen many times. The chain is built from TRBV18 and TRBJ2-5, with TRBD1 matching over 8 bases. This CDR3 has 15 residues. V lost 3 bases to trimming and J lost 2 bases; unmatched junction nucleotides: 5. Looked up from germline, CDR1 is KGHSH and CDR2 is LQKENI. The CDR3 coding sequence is TGTGCCAGCTCACCCCTGGGGGACAGGCAAGAGACCCAGTACTTC. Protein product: CASSPLGDRQETQYF.

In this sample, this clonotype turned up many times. In DNA, the CDR3 is TGCGCCAGCAGCCAAGATTTGAGTGTGCGGGGAAGCTATGGCTACACCTTC. Its protein product is CASSQDLSVRGSYGYTF. The chain employs TRBV4-1 and TRBJ1-2, with D uncertain. The germline CDR1 and CDR2 sequences are MGHRA and YSYEKL. The V and J ends lost 0 bases and 4 bases respectively, with 18 bases between them. The CDR3 sequence is 17 residues long.

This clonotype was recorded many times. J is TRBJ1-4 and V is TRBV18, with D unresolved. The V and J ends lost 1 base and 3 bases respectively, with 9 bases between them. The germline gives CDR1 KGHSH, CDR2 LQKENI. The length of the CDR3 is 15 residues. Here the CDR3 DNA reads TGTGCCAGCTCACCACGAAGGGCACCTAATGAAAAACTGTTTTTT. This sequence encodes CASSPRRAPNEKLFF.